This paragraph reports one T cell receptor beta chain. What it binds is unknown. Trimming removed 2 bases from V and 4 bases from J, with 12 bases in between. CDR1 ENHRY and CDR2 SYGVKD come from the germline V gene. The CDR3 is made up of 15 amino acids. Naive CD8 libraries were made from 20,000 to 1,000,000 sorted cells, and they used 10%, 30% or 50% RNA. Sorting was used to obtain naive CD8 T cells (CD8+CD4-CCR7+CD45RA+). The sample is drawn from a study of molecular identifiers for immune sequencing clone quantification. Study results and caveats: Clones with over 20 RNA copies captured over 97% of effector molecules but under 1% of naive ones.

Libraries of bulk TCR were made by previously described methods (with listed TCR primers). One entry per CDR3 protein, called by TCRdb with MiXCR from the PCR reads. The sample shows under 600,000 distinct CDR3 sequences, over 20% of them seen only once. The receptor was isolated from a human donor in good health. Some libraries in this study had Jurkat cell RNA spiked in. V is TRBV10-3 and J is TRBJ1-5; D is perhaps TRBD1 (6 bases). What was sequenced was naive CD8+ T cells from blood, with Jurkat cell RNA spiked in. The subset: FACS-sorted CD8+CD4-CCR7+CD45RA+ naive T cells. CDR3 nucleotide sequence: TGTGCCATCAGTGAGCCCGGGACACCTAATCAGCCCCAGCATTTT. Its translation is CAISEPGTPNQPQHF.